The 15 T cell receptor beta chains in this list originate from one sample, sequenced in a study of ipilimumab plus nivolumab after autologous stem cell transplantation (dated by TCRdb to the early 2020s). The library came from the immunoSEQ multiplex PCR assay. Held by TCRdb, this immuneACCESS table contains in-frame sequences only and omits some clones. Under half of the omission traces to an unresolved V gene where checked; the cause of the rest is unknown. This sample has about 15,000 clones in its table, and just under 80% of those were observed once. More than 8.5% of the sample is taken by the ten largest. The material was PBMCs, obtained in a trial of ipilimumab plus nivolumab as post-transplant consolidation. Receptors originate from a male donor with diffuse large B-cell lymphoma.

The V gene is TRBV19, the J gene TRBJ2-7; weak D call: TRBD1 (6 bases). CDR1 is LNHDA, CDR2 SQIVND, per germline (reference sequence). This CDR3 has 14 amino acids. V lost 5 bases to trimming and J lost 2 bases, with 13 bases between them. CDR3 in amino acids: CASSPWTATYEQYF. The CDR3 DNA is TGTGCCAGTAGTCCGTGGACAGCGACCTACGAGCAGTACTTC.

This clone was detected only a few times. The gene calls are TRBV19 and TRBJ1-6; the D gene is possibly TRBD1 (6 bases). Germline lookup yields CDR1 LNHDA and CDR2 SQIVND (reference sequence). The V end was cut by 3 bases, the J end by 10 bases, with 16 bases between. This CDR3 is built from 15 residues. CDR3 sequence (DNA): TGTGCCAGTAGTATGAGGGCAGGGGAACAATCACCCCTCCACTTT. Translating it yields CASSMRAGEQSPLHF. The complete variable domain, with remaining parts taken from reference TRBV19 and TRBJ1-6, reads DGGITQSPKYLFRKEGQNVTLSCEQNLNHDAMYWYRQDPGQGLRLIYYSQIVNDFQKGDIAEGYSVSREKKESFPLTVTSAQKNPTAFYLCASSMRAGEQSPLHFGNGTRLTVT.

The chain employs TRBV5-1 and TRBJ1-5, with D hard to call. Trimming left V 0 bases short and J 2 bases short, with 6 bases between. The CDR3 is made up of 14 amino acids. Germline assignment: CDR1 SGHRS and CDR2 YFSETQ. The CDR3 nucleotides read TGCGCCAGCAGCTTGGTAGGAGGCAATCAGCCCCAGCATTTT. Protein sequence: CASSLVGGNQPQHF.

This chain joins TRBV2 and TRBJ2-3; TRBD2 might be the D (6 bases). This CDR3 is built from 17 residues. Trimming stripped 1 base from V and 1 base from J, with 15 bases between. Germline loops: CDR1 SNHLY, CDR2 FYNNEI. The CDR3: CASSEVDFGGRTDTQYF. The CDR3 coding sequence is TGTGCCAGCAGTGAAGTAGATTTCGGGGGTCGCACAGATACGCAGTATTTT.

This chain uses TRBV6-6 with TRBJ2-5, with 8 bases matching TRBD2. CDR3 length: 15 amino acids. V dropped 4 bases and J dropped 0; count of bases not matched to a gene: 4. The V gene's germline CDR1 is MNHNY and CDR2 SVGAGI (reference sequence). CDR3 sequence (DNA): TGTGCCAGCAGTTCCCGCGGGGGGTACCAAGAGACCCAGTACTTC. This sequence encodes CASSSRGGYQETQYF.

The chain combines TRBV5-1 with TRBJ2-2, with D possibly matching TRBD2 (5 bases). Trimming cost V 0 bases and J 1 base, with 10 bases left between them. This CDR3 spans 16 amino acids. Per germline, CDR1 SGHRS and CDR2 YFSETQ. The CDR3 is CASSLERGLNTGELFF. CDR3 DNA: TGCGCCAGCAGCTTGGAAAGAGGACTGAACACCGGGGAGCTGTTTTTT. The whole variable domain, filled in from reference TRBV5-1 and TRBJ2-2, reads KAGVTQTPRYLIKTRGQQVTLSCSPISGHRSVSWYQQTPGQGLQFLFEYFSETQRNKGNFPGRFSGRQFSNSRSEMNVSTLELGDSALYLCASSLERGLNTGELFFGEGSRLTVL.

CDR3 sequence reads: CASSQVSGGVGETQYF. Here the CDR3 DNA reads TGCGCCAGCAGCCAAGTTTCAGGGGGCGTGGGAGAGACCCAGTACTTC. The chain links TRBV4-3 to TRBJ2-5; 8 nucleotides line up with TRBD1. The CDR3 runs 16 residues. With V trimmed by 1 base and J by 4 bases, 8 bases remained unmatched. CDR1 is LGHNA and CDR2 is YSLEER in the germline V gene.

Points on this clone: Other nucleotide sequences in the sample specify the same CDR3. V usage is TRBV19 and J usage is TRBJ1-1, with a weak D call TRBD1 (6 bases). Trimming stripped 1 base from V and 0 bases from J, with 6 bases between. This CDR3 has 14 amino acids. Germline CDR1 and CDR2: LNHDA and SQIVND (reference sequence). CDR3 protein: CASSIGQVNTEAFF. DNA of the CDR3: TGTGCCAGTAGTATAGGACAGGTGAACACTGAAGCTTTCTTT.

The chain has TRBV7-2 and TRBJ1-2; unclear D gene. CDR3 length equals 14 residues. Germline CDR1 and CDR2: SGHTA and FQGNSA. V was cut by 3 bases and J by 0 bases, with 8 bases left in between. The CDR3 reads CASSFGKSNYGYTF. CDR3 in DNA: TGTGCCAGCAGCTTCGGGAAGTCTAACTATGGCTACACCTTC.

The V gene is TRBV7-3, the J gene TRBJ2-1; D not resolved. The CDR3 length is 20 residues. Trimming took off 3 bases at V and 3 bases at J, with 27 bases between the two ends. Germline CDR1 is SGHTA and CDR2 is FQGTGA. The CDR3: CASSFGPSIYSIPDYNEQFF. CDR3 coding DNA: TGTGCCAGCAGCTTTGGACCTTCCATCTATTCGATCCCCGACTACAATGAGCAGTTCTTC.

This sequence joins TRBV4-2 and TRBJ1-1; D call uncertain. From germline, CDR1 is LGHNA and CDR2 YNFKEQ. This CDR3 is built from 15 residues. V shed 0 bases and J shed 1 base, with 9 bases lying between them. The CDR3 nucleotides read TGTGCCAGCAGCCAAGAGTCAGCTAGGAACACTGAAGCTTTCTTT. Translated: CASSQESARNTEAFF.

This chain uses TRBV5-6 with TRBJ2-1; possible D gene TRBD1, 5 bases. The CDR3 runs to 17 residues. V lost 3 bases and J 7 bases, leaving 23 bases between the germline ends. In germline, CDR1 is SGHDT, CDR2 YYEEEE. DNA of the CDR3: TGTGCCAGCAGCTGGGGAAAGGGGAATTTGGGCTGGAATGAGCAGTTCTTC. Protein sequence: CASSWGKGNLGWNEQFF. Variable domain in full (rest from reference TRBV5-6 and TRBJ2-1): DAGVTQSPTHLIKTRGQQVTLRCSPKSGHDTVSWYQQALGQGPQFIFQYYEEEERQRGNFPDRFSGHQFPNYSSELNVNALLLGDSALYLCASSWGKGNLGWNEQFFGPGTRLTVL.

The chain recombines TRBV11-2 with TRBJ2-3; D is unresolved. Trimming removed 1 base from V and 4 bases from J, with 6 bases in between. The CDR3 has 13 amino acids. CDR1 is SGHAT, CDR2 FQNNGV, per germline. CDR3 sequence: CASSLGGPDTQYF. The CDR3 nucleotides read TGTGCCAGCAGCTTAGGGGGTCCAGATACGCAGTATTTT.

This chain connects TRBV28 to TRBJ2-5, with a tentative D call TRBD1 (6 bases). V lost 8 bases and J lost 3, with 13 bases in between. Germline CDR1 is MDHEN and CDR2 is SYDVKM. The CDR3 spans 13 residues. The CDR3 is CASGLGAEETQYF. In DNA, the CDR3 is TGTGCCAGCGGCCTGGGGGCCGAAGAGACCCAGTACTTC.

The CDR3 region is CASGLNAGSIETQYF. CDR3 DNA: TGTGCTAGTGGTTTAAATGCAGGGTCGATCGAGACCCAGTACTTC. V gene TRBV12-5 combines with J gene TRBJ2-5; tentatively, D is TRBD1 (5 bases). Germline V CDR1 and CDR2: LGHNT, FRNRAP. This CDR3 contains 15 residues. With 3 bases removed from V and 5 bases from J, the gap between germline ends came to 16 bases.